In this sample, the clone carrying this T cell receptor beta chain turned up a few times. Sequencing was performed with immunoSEQ multiplex PCR; in TCRdb, only in-frame clones are kept and a portion is missing. Altogether under 80,000 clones are present, 60% to 80% being singletons, with the ten largest covering less than 25%. This entry belongs to a study of blood T cell repertoires in COVID-19. The ends were cut back, 0 bases at V and 5 bases at J, with 16 bases in the middle. Germline loops: CDR1 SGHVS, CDR2 FNYEAQ. The CDR3 is 17 amino acids. This chain uses TRBV7-6 with TRBJ2-2, with D possibly matching TRBD2 (6 bases). The receptor was isolated from a man at least 80 years old with active or convalescent COVID-19. Sequences were obtained from peripheral blood. CDR3 sequence reads: CASSLAGGQVSTGELFF. CDR3 nucleotides: TGTGCCAGCAGCTTAGCGGGGGGTCAGGTTTCGACCGGGGAGCTGTTTTTT.